This record concerns one T cell receptor (beta chain) sequence. The data were taken from a study of T cells in Graves' hyperthyroidism and ophthalmopathy. Germline CDR1 is SNHLY and CDR2 is FYNNEI. V lost 8 bases, J lost 14 bases, and 13 bases lay in between. This CDR3 has 10 amino acids. RNA transcripts served as the template for amplifying TCR beta CDR3 regions. In the first-round RT-PCR of the TCR CDR3, the HTBI primer set was used. TCRdb processed the multiplex PCR reads anew with MiXCR; each CDR3 protein has one entry. In the table there are 500,000 to 750,000 distinct CDR3 sequences, 40% to 55% of which are singletons.

Source material: peripheral blood or thyroid tissue (not recorded which). This chain joins TRBV2 and TRBJ1-5, with D unclear. This receptor was identified in a woman aged 18-35 years with Graves' hyperthyroidism. The CDR3 loop reads CASSSRYEHF. DNA of the CDR3: TGTGCCAGCTCCTCCCGCTACGAGCATTTT.